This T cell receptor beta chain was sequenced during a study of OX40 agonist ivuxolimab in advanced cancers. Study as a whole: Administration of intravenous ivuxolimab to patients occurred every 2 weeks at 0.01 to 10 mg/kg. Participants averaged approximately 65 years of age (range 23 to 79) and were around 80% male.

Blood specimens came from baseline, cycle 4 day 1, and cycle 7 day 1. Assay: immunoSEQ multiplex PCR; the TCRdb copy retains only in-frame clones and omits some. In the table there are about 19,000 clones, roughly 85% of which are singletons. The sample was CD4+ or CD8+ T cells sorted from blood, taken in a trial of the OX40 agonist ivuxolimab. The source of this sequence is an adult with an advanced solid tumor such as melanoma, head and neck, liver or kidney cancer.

The CDR3 DNA reads TGTGCCAGCAGTTGGCCAGGTCAGCCCCAGCATTTT. Protein sequence: CASSWPGQPQHF. This chain joins TRBV27 and TRBJ1-5; D is ambiguous. From germline, CDR1 is MNHEY and CDR2 SMNVEV (reference sequence). The V gene lost 4 bases and the J gene lost 6 bases, with 7 bases spanning the gap. The CDR3 is made up of 12 amino acids.